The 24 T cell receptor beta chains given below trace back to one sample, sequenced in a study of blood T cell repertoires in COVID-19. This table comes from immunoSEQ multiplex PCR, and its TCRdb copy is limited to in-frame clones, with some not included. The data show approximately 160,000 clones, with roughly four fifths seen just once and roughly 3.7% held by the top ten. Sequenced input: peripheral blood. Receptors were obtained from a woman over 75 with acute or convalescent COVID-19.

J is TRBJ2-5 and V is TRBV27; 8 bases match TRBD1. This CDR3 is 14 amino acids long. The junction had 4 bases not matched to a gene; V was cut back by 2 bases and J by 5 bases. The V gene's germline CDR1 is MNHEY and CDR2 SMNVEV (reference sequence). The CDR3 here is CASSLTTGDETQYF. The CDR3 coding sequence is TGTGCCAGCAGTTTAACGACAGGGGATGAGACCCAGTACTTC.

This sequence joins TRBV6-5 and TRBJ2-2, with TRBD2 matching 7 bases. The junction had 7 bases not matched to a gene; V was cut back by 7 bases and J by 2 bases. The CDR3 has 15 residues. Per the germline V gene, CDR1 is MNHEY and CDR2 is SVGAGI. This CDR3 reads CASNPAGTNTGELFF. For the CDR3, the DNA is TGTGCCAGCAACCCAGCGGGGACTAACACCGGGGAGCTGTTTTTT.

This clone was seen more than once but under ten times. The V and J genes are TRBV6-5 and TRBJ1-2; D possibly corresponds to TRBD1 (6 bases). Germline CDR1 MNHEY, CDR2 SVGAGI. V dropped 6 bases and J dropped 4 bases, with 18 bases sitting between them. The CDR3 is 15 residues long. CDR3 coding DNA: TGTGCCAGCAGGAACCCAGGGGCCGGCTTCTATGGCTACACCTTC. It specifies CASRNPGAGFYGYTF.

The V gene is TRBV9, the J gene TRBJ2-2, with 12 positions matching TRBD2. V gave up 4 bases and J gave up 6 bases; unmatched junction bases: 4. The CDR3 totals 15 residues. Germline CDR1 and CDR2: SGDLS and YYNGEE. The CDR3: CASSLAGGGAGELFF. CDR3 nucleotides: TGTGCCAGCAGCCTAGCGGGAGGGGGCGCCGGGGAGCTGTTTTTT.

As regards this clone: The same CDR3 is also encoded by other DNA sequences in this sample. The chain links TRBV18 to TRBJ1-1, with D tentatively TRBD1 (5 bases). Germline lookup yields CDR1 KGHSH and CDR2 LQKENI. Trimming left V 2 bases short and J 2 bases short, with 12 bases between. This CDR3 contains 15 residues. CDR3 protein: CASSPGQGANTEAFF. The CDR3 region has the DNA TGTGCCAGCTCACCAGGGCAGGGCGCCAACACTGAAGCTTTCTTT.

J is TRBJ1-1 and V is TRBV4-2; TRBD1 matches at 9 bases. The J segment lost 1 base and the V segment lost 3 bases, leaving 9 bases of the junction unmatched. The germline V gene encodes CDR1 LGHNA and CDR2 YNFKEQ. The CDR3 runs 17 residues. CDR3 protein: CASSQFTGGLANTEAFF. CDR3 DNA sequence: TGTGCCAGCAGCCAGTTTACAGGGGGCTTGGCGAACACTGAAGCTTTCTTT.

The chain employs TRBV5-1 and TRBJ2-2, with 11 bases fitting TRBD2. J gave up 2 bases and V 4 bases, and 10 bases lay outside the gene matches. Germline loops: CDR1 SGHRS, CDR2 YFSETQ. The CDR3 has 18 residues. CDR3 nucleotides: TGCGCCAGCAGCAGTCGACTAGCGGGGAACCCCAACACCGGGGAGCTGTTTTTT. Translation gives CASSSRLAGNPNTGELFF.

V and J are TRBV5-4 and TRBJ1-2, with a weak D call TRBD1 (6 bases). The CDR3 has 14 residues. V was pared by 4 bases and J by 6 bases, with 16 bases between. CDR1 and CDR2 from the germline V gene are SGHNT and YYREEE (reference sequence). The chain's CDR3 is CASSLNDRWDGYTF. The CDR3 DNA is TGTGCCAGCAGCCTCAATGACAGGTGGGATGGCTACACCTTC.

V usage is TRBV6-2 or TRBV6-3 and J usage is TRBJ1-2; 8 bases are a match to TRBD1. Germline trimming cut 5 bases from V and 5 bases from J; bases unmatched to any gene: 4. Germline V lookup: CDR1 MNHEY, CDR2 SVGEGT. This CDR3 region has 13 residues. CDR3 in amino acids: CASSPGGSYGYTF. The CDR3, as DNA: TGTGCCAGCAGTCCAGGGGGCTCGTATGGCTACACCTTC.

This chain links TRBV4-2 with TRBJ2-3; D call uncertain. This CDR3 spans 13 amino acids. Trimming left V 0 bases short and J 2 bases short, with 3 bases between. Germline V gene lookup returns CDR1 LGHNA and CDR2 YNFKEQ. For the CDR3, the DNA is TGTGCCAGCAGCCAAGATCTCACAGATACGCAGTATTTT. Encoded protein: CASSQDLTDTQYF.

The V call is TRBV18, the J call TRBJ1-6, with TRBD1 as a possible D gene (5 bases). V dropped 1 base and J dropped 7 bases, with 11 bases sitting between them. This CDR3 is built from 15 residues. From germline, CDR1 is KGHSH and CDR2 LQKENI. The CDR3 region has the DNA TGTGCCAGCTCACCACGAGGGGACTACAATTCACCCCTCCACTTT. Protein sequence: CASSPRGDYNSPLHF.

The DNA of the CDR3 is TGTGCCAGCAGCTTAGTTAGCGGGGCTTTGGATGAGCAGTTCTTC. It translates to CASSLVSGALDEQFF. The V and J genes are TRBV7-3 and TRBJ2-1; 8 bases are shared with TRBD2. The V and J ends lost 2 bases and 8 bases, in that order; junction bases with no gene match: 8. Germline CDR1 SGHTA, CDR2 FQGTGA. The CDR3 consists of 15 residues. The variable domain in full, with the rest retrieved from reference TRBV7-3 and TRBJ2-1, is GAGVSQTPSNKVTEKGKYVELRCDPISGHTALYWYRQSLGQGPEFLIYFQGTGAADDSGLPNDRFFAVRPEGSVSTLKIQRTERGDSAVYLCASSLVSGALDEQFFGPGTRLTVL.

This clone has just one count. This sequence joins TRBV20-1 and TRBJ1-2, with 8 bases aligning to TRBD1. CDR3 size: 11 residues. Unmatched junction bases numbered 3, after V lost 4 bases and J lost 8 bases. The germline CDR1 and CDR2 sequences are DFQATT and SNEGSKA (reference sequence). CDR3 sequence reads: CSATRTGGYTF. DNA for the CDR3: TGCAGTGCTACGAGGACAGGGGGCTACACCTTC.

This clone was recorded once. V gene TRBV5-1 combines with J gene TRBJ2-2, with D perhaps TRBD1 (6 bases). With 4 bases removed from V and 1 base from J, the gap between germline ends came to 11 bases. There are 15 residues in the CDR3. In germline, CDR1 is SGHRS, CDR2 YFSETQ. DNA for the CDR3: TGCGCCAGCAGCCCGATGACAGGGAACACCGGGGAGCTGTTTTTT. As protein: CASSPMTGNTGELFF.

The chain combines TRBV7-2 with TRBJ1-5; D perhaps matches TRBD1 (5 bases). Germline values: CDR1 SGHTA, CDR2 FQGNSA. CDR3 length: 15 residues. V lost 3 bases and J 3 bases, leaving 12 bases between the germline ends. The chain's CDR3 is CASSLQGTANQPQHF. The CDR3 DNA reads TGTGCCAGCAGCTTGCAGGGTACCGCCAATCAGCCCCAGCATTTT.

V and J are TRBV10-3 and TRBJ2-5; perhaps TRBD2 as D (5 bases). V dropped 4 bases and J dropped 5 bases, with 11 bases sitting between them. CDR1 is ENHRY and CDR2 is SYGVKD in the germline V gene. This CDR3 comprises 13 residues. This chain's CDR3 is CAISGTGKETQYF. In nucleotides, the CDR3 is TGTGCCATCAGTGGAACGGGGAAGGAGACCCAGTACTTC.

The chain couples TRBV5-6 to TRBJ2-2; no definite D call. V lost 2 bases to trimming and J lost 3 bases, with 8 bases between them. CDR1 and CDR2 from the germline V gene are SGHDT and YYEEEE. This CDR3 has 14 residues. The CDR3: CASSFVSDTGELFF. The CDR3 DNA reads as TGTGCCAGCAGCTTCGTATCAGACACCGGGGAGCTGTTTTTT.

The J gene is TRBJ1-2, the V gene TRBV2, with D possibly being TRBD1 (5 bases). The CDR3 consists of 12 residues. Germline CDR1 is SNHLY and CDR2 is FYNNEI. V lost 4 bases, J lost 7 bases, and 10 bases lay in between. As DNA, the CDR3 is TGTGCCAGCAGTGGAGGGGACTTTGGCTACACCTTC. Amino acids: CASSGGDFGYTF.

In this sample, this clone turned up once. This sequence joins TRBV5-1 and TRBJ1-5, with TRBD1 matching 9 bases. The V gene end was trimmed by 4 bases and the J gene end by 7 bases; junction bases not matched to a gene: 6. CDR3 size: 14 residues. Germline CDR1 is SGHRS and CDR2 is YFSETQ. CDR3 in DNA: TGCGCCAGCAGCCCCGGGACAGGGCGCCAGCCCCAGCATTTT. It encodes CASSPGTGRQPQHF.

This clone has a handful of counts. CDR3 loop: CAIGFGNSNQPQHF. In DNA form, the CDR3 reads TGTGCCATTGGGTTCGGGAATAGCAATCAGCCCCAGCATTTT. This rearrangement joins TRBV10-3 to TRBJ1-5; D gene uncertain. The germline V and J ends were trimmed by 9 bases and 0 bases, with 12 bases remaining between them. The CDR3 runs 14 residues. Germline V gene sequence: CDR1 ENHRY, CDR2 SYGVKD.

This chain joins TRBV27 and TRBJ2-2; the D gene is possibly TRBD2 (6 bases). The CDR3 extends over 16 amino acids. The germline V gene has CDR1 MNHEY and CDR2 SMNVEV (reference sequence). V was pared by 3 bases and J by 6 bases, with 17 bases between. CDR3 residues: CASSFAGSGTPGELFF. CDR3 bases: TGTGCCAGCAGTTTCGCCGGGTCAGGGACTCCCGGGGAGCTGTTTTTT.

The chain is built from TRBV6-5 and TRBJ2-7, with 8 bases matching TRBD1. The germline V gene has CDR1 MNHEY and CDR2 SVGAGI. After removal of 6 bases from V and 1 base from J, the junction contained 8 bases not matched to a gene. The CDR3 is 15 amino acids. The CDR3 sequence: CASSRDRINSYEQYF. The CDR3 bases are TGTGCCAGCAGCCGGGACAGGATAAATTCCTACGAGCAGTACTTC.

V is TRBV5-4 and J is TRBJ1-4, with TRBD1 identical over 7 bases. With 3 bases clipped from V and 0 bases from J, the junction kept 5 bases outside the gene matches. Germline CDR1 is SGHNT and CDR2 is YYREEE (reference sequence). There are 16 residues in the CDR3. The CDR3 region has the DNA TGTGCCAGCAGCTCCGGAGACAGGGCAACTAATGAAAAACTGTTTTTT. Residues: CASSSGDRATNEKLFF. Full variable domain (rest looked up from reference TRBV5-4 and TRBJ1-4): ETGVTQSPTHLIKTRGQQVTLRCSSQSGHNTVSWYQQALGQGPQFIFQYYREEENGRGNFPPRFSGLQFPNYSSELNVNALELDDSALYLCASSSGDRATNEKLFFGSGTQLSVL.

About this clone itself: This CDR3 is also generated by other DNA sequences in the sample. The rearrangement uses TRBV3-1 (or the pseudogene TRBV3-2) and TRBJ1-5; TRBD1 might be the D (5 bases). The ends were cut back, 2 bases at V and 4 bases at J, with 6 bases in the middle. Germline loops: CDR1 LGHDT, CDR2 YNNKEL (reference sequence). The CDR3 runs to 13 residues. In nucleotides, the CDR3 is TGTGCCAGCAGCCAACAGGGTAATCAGCCCCAGCATTTT. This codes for CASSQQGNQPQHF.